The sample holds many counts of the clone carrying this T cell receptor beta chain. This specimen belongs to a study of blood T cell repertoires in COVID-19. Profiling relied on immunoSEQ multiplex PCR, and the TCRdb table lists in-frame clones only, not all of them. This sample carries a few hundred thousand clones, 70% to 90% of them seen once, and the ten largest clones take 8% to 13%. The CDR3 length is 15 residues. Looked up from germline, CDR1 is SGHKS and CDR2 is YYEKEE (reference sequence). J was trimmed by 2 bases and V by 1 base; bases with no gene match: 4. The sequencing sample was made of peripheral blood. The chain has TRBV5-5 and TRBJ1-2; 8 bases line up with TRBD1. The sequence came from a woman between 25 and 40 years old with COVID-19, enrolled during active disease. The CDR3 nucleotides are TGTGCCAGCAGCTTGTCAGGGGGCGTAAACTATGGCTACACCTTC. This sequence encodes CASSLSGGVNYGYTF.